This TCR beta chain is from a study of OX40 agonist ivuxolimab in advanced cancers. Some background on the complete study: Ivuxolimab, which targeted the costimulatory receptor OX40 (CD134), was an agonistic, fully human IgG2 monoclonal antibody. The purpose of peripheral TCRbeta sequencing was to test whether ivuxolimab changed TCR sequence diversity and led to clonal T-cell expansion. Prior anti-PD-1, anti-PD-L1 or anti-CTLA-4 therapy was permitted, and checkpoint inhibitors had been received by 30% to 40% of dose-escalation patients. Intravenous ivuxolimab was administered to patients every 2 weeks at six dose levels: 0.01, 0.1, 0.3, 1.5, 3 and 10 mg/kg. In the dose-escalation cohort, more than 75% of patients were male, and the mean age was approximately 60 years, with a range of about 23 to 80. Partial responses were achieved by three dose-escalation patients, of whom one had hepatocellular carcinoma and two had cutaneous melanoma. The monotherapy dose-escalation portion (N = 52 patients) of the phase I ivuxolimab trial is reported in the paper. Of the approximately 50 patients in dose escalation, about 19 had hepatocellular carcinoma, some 15 had melanoma, 9 had renal cell carcinoma and 9 had head and neck cancer.

This clone was observed a single time. Its antigen is unknown. The input lacks base qualities; no much larger clone sits a single base away. For sequencing of the TCRbeta CDR3 region, genomic DNA was extracted from the sorted cells. The immunoSEQ Assay was used for sequencing of TCRbeta CDR3 regions. TCRdb took this table from immuneACCESS and kept in-frame rearrangements with V and J called. Such tables lack part of the clones; where checked against another copy, unresolved V genes explain under half of the gap, and the rest is unexplained. The sample profile shows some 74,000 clones; roughly nine tenths of them were found once. Around 0.93% of the sample is taken by the ten largest. The trial excluded patients who had a history of autoimmune disease or were on systemic immunosuppression. Peripheral blood for TCR sequencing was collected from all dose cohorts at baseline, on cycle 4 day 1, and on cycle 7 day 1. The samples were drawn from a first-in-human, open-label, multicenter phase I dose-escalation trial of ivuxolimab. Adults with locally advanced or metastatic head and neck squamous cell, hepatocellular, melanoma or renal cell carcinoma were enrolled in the trial. Before TCR sequencing, CD4+ T cells and CD8+ T cells were sorted from peripheral blood as separate populations.

V ends up 1 base short and J 5 bases short, with an unmatched junction base count of 1. From the cysteine up to the phenylalanine, the CDR3 has a length of 13 residues. CDR3 DNA is the only sequence kept; it has 39 bases, read in frame from the first base. CDR1 and CDR2 (SGHTA, FQGNSA) derive from the germline V gene. Study-wide findings and limitations: After ivuxolimab, expanded clones were on average more numerous among CD8+ T cells than among CD4+ T cells. In partial responders in the 0.1-3.0 mg/kg groups, normalized peripheral clonal expansion was found to be among the lowest, especially among CD8+ T cells. The antigen specificity of the peripheral T cells that underwent clonal expansion was not determined. At doses of 0.1 to 3.0 mg/kg, clonal expansion of both CD4+ and CD8+ blood T cells was observed from baseline to week 6. Low levels of normalized T-cell clonal expansion were also seen in some patients who did not respond.

The source material was CD4+ or CD8+ T cells sorted from blood, sampled in a trial of the OX40 agonist ivuxolimab. This receptor chain uses TRBV7-2 and TRBJ2-5; TRBD2 lines up with 7 middle nucleotides. The receptor was isolated from an adult with an advanced solid tumor such as melanoma, head and neck, liver or kidney cancer. The CDR3 sequence is CASSLVGGETQYF. The DNA sequence follows: TGTGCCAGCAGCTTAGTCGGGGGGGAGACCCAGTACTTC.